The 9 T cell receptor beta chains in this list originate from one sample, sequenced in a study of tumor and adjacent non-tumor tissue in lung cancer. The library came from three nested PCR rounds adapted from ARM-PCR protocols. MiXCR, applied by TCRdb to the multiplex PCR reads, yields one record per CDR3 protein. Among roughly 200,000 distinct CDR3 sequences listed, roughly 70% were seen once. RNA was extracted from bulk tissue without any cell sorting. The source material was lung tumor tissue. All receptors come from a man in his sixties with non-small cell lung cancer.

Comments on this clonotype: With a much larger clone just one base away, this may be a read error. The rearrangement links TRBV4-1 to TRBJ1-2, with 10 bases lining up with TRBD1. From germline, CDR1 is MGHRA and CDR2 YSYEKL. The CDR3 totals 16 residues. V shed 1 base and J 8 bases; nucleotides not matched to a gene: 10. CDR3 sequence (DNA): TGCGCCAGCAGCCAAGCTCCCCGCGGGACAGGGGACGGCTACACCTTC. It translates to CASSQAPRGTGDGYTF.

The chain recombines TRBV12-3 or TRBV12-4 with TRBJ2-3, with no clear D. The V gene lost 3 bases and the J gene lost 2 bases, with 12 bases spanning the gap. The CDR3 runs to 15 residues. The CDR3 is CASSFSRFNTDTQYF. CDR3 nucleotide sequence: TGTGCCAGCAGTTTTTCCAGGTTTAACACAGATACGCAGTATTTT.

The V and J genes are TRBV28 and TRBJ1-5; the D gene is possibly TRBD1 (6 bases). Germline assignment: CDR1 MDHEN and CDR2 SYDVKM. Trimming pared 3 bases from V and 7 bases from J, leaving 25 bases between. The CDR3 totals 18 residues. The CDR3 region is CASSFKGTGAQRFQPQHF. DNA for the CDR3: TGTGCCAGCAGTTTTAAGGGGACGGGGGCACAGCGGTTCCAGCCCCAGCATTTT.

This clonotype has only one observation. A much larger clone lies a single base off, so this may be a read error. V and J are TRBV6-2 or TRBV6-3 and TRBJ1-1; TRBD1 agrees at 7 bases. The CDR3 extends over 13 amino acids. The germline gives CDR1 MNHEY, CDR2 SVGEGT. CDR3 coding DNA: TGTGCCAGCAGTTATCGACAGGGCACTGAAACTTTCTTT. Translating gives CASSYRQGTETFF.

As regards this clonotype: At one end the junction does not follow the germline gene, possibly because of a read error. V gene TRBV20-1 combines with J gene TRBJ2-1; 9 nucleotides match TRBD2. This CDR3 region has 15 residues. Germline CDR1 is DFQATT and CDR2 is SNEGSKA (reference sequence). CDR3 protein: CSASDRGGASNELLF. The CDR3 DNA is TGCAGTGCTAGTGATCGCGGGGGGGCCTCCAATGAGCTGTTATTC.

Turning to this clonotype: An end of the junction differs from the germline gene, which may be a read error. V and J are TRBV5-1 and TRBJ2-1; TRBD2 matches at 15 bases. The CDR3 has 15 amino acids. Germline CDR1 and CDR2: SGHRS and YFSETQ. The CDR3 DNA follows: TGCACCAGCAGCTCCGGGACTAGCGGGGGGATGCCTCAGTTCTTC. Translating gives CTSSSGTSGGMPQFF.

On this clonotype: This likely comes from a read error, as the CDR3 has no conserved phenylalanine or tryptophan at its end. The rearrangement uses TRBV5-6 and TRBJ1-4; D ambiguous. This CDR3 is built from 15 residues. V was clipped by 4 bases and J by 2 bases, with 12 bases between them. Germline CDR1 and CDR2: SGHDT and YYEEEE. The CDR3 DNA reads TGTGCCAGCAGCCCAGCTAGTGGGACTAATGAAAAACTGTTTATT. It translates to CASSPASGTNEKLFI.

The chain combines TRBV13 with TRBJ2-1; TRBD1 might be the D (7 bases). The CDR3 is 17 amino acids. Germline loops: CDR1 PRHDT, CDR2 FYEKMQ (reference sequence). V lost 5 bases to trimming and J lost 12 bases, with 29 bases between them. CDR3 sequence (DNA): TGTGCCAGCAGCCCAAAGTCCCCCAGGGGGGTTGGGGATGGGCAGTTCTTC. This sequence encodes CASSPKSPRGVGDGQFF.

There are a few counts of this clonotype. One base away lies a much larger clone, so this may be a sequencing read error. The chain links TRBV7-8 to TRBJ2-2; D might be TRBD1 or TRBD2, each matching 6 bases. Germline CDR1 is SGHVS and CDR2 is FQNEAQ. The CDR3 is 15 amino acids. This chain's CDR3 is CASSLGGANTWELFF. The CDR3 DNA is TGTGCCAGCAGCTTAGGGGGGGCCAACACCTGGGAGCTGTTTTTT.